This T cell receptor beta chain was obtained from a study of response to subunit inactivated influenza vaccine. There are many counts of this clonotype. Its antigen is unidentified. Overall study findings and caveats: It was the authors' suggestion that each seasonal influenza vaccination recruits few new T cells.

TCRdb fed the RT-PCR reads into MiXCR, producing one record per CDR3 protein. The top ten hold 10% of the sample, which has about 530,000 distinct CDR3 sequences, over 9.5% seen once. Per the germline V gene, CDR1 is MNHNS and CDR2 is SASEGT. There are 15 residues in the CDR3. The V and J ends lost 3 bases and 1 base respectively, with 12 bases between them. The chain combines TRBV6-1 with TRBJ2-5; tentative D call: TRBD2 (6 bases). This receptor was obtained from a man over 45 who received an inactivated influenza vaccine. Sequenced here: PBMCs from blood, sampled on the day of vaccination. The CDR3 region has the DNA TGTGCCAGCAGTGACGGTGGGGGGACCCAAGAGACCCAGTACTTC. Protein sequence: CASSDGGGTQETQYF.